The 4 T cell receptor beta chains presented below share a single source sample, sequenced in a study of lung T cells in sarcoidosis with Löfgren's syndrome (dated by TCRdb to 2017 to 2019). Sequencing was carried out with an Illumina MiSeq. In-frame beta chains were kept once TCRdb had trimmed the public reads at Q25 with fastp and called clones with MiXCR. Every entry covers one CDR3 protein and lists the most common genes and DNA from its rows. This sample comprises under 20,000 distinct CDR3 sequences, roughly 21% of them detected only once. The top ten constitute roughly 0.77% of the sample. Source material: CD4+ T cells from bronchoalveolar lavage. All receptors derive from a human donor with sarcoidosis (Löfgren's syndrome or another form), or a control subject (not recorded which).

By share, this clonotype counts as medium-sized. The chain recombines TRBV20-1 with TRBJ2-1; tentative D call: TRBD1 (6 bases). This CDR3 is built from 11 residues. The V end was cut by 8 bases, the J end by 7 bases, with 12 bases between. From germline, CDR1 is DFQATT and CDR2 SNEGSKA (reference sequence). CDR3 DNA sequence: TGCAGTCAGCAGGGGACGAATGAGCAGTTCTTC. Translated, it gives CSQQGTNEQFF.

Concerning this clonotype: Possible read error: a much larger clone is one base away. J is TRBJ2-1 and V is TRBV10-2; 9 bases line up with TRBD2. CDR1 is WSHSY, CDR2 SAAADI, per germline. The CDR3 is made up of 15 amino acids. In nucleotides, the CDR3 is TGTGCCACGGGGCTAGCGGGACGATCCTACAATGAGCAGTTCTTC. Residues: CATGLAGRSYNEQFF.

There are many counts of this clonotype. This chain joins TRBV27 and TRBJ2-7, with a weak D call TRBD1 (5 bases). Per germline, CDR1 MNHEY and CDR2 SMNVEV (reference sequence). CDR3 length: 15 residues. V lost 5 bases and J lost 3, with 17 bases in between. This chain's CDR3 is CASSPTITGHYEQYF. The CDR3 DNA reads TGTGCCAGCAGTCCAACGATCACAGGTCACTACGAGCAGTACTTC.

This clonotype was seen just once. One end of the junction does not line up with germline, which may come from a read error. The gene calls are TRBV10-3 and TRBJ2-5; TRBD1 matches at 8 bases. Germline CDR1 ENHRY, CDR2 SYGVKD. The CDR3 consists of 15 residues. The CDR3 protein is CAISGGQGLQGTQYF. The CDR3 DNA is TGTGCCATCAGTGGTGGACAGGGTCTCCAAGGGACCCAGTACTTC.